The source of this T cell receptor beta chain is a study of CD8 T cells in ankylosing spondylitis. The V end lost 4 bases, the J end lost 9 bases, and 13 bases lay between the germline ends. Germline CDR1 is LGHDT and CDR2 is YNNKEL (reference sequence). The CDR3 is 13 residues long. This clonotype was detected ten times or more. Scientists made TCR beta libraries using quantitative 5'-RACE with molecular barcodes. TCRdb reprocessed the 5' RACE reads via MiXCR and lists one record per CDR3 protein. The sample includes hundreds of thousands of distinct CDR3 sequences, roughly 8% of them seen just once.

Material: blood, either unsorted or a sorted T cell fraction (not recorded which). The source of this sequence is a female donor with ankylosing spondylitis or in good health (not recorded which). The chain is built from TRBV3-1 and TRBJ2-1; D remains ambiguous. This CDR3 is CASSPGRESEQFF. In DNA, the CDR3 is TGTGCCAGCAGCCCGGGCCGTGAAAGTGAGCAGTTCTTC.